This T cell receptor beta chain was identified during a study of blood T cells in healthy people across ages. A second about 6 to 12 cycle PCR used barcoded and J-beta primers. A tag from a template-switch adaptor with 12 random nucleotides marked each cDNA molecule. TCRdb reanalysed the 5' RACE reads using MiXCR and keeps one entry per CDR3 protein. The table lists hundreds of thousands of distinct CDR3 sequences, around three fifths of them singletons. This clonotype showed up just a few times. CDR1 and CDR2 (germline): SNHLY, FYNNEI. V was shortened by 8 bases and J by 0 bases, with 15 bases between the two germline ends. The CDR3 runs to 15 residues.

This TCR was recovered from a man aged 35-49 years in good health. Sequences were obtained from blood. The chain links TRBV2 to TRBJ2-3; no definite D call. CDR3 nucleotides: TGTGCCAGCCTCCTCGGCGGCTTTAGCACAGATACGCAGTATTTT. Its translation is CASLLGGFSTDTQYF.